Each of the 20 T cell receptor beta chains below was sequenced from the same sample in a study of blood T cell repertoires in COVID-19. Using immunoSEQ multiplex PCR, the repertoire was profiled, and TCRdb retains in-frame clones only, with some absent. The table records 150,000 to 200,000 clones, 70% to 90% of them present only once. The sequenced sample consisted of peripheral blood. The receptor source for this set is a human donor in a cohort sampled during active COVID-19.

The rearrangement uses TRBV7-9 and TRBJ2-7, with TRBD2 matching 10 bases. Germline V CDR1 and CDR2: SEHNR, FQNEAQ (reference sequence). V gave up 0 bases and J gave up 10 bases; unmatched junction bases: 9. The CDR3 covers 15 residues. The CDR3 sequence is CASSLASGLAERQYF. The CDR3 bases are TGTGCCAGCAGCTTAGCATCAGGACTAGCGGAAAGACAGTACTTC.

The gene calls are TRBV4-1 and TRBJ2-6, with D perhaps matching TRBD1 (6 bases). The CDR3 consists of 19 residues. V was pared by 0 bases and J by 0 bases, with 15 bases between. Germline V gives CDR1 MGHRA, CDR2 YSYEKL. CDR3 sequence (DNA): TGCGCCAGCAGCCAAGATAGGGGGAAAAGGGGCTCTGGGGCCAACGTCCTGACTTTC. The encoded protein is CASSQDRGKRGSGANVLTF.

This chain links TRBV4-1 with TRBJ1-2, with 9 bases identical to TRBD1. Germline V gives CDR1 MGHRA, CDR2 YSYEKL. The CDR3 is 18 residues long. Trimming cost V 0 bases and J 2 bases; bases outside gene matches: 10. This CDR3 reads CASSQDLRTGALNYGYTF. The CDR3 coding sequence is TGCGCCAGCAGCCAAGATCTCAGGACAGGGGCACTAAACTATGGCTACACCTTC.

CDR3 in DNA: TGTGCCTGGAGTGGGACAGGGTGGACTGAAGCTTTCTTT. Its protein product is CAWSGTGWTEAFF. The chain links TRBV30 to TRBJ1-1, with 8 bases lining up with TRBD1. CDR3 length: 13 residues. Trimming removed 1 base from V and 5 bases from J; junction bases left unmatched: 3. Germline CDR1 and CDR2: GTSNPN and SVGIG (reference sequence).

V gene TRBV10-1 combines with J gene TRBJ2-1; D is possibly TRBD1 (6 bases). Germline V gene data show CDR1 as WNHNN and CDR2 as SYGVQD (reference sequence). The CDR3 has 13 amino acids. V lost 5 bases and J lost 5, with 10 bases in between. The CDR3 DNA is TGCGCCAGCAGTAGGGACACTGACAATGAGCAGTTCTTC. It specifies CASSRDTDNEQFF.

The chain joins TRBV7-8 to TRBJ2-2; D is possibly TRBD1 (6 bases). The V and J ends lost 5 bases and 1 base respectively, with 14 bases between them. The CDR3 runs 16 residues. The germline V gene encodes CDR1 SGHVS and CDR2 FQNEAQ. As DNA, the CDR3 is TGTGCCAGCAGCCCTAGTAGCAGGGGGAACACCGGGGAGCTGTTTTTT. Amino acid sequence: CASSPSSRGNTGELFF.

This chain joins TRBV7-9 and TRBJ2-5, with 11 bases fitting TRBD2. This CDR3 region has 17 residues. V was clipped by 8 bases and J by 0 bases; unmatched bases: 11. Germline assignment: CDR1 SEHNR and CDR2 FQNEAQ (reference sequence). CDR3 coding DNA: TGTGCCAGCCCCCCCGGTTCACTAGCGGGAGACCAAGAGACCCAGTACTTC. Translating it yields CASPPGSLAGDQETQYF.

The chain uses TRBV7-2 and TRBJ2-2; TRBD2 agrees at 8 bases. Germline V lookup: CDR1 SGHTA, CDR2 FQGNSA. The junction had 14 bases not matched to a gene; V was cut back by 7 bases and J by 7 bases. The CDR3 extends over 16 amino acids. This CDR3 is CASTYKSGSPGGELFF. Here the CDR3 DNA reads TGTGCCAGCACTTACAAGAGCGGGAGCCCCGGCGGGGAGCTGTTTTTT. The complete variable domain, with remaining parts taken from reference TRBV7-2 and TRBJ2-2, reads GAGVSQSPSNKVTEKGKDVELRCDPISGHTALYWYRQSLGQGLEFLIYFQGNSAPDKSGLPSDRFSAERTGGSVSTLTIQRTQQEDSAVYLCASTYKSGSPGGELFFGEGSRLTVL.

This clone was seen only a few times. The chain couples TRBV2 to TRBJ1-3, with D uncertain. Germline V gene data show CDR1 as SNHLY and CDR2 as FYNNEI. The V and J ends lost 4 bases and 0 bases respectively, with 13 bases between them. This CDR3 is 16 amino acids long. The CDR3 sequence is CASSAWLGNSGNTIYF. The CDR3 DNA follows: TGTGCCAGCAGTGCCTGGTTGGGCAACTCTGGAAACACCATATATTTT.

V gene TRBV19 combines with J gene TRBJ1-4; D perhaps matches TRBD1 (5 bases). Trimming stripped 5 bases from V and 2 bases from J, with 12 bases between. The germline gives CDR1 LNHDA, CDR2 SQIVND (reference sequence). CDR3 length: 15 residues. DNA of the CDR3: TGTGCCAGTAGTCCATACAGGTCCACTAATGAAAAACTGTTTTTT. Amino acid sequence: CASSPYRSTNEKLFF.

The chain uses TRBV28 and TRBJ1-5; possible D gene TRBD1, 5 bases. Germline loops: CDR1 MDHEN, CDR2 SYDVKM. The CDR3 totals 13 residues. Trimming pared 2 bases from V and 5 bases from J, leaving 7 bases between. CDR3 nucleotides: TGTGCCAGCAGTTTAGCGGGGGATCAGCCCCAGCATTTT. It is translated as CASSLAGDQPQHF.

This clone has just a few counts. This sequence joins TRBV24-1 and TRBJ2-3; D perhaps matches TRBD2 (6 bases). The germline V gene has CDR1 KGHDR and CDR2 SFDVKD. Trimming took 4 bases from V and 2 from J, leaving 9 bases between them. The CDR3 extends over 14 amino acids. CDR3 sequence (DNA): TGTGCCACCAGTGACGGGGACTTCACAGATACGCAGTATTTT. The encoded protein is CATSDGDFTDTQYF.

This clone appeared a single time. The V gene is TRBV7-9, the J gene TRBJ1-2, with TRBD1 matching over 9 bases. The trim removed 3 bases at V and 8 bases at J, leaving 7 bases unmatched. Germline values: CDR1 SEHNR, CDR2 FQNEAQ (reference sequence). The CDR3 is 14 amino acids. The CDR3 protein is CASSFGDRAQGYTF. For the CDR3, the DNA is TGTGCCAGCAGCTTCGGGGACAGGGCCCAGGGCTACACCTTC. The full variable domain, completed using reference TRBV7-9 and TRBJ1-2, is DTGVSQNPRHKITKRGQNVTFRCDPISEHNRLYWYRQTLGQGPEFLTYFQNEAQLEKSRLLSDRFSAERPKGSFSTLEIQRTEQGDSAMYLCASSFGDRAQGYTFGSGTRLTVV.

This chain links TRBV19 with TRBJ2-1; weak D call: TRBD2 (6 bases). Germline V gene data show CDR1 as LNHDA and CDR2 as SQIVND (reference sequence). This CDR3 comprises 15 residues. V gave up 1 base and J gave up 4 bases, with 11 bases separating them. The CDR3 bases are TGTGCCAGTAGTATAGGGGACCGGGGGTACAATGAGCAGTTCTTC. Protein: CASSIGDRGYNEQFF.

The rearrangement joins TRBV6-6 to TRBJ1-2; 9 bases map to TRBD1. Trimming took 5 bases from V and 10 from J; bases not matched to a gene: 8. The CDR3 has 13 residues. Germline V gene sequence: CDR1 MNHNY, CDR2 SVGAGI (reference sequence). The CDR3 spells CASSQKGTGIYTF. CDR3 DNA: TGTGCCAGCAGTCAGAAGGGGACAGGGATCTACACCTTC.

The CDR3 DNA follows: TGTGCCAGTAGTATCCCACCCGGACAGGGTCGTGTCCGTTGGACTGAAGCTTTCTTT. Translated: CASSIPPGQGRVRWTEAFF. The J gene is TRBJ1-1, the V gene TRBV19; 8 bases are shared with TRBD1. CDR3 length: 19 residues. The V gene's germline CDR1 is LNHDA and CDR2 SQIVND (reference sequence). V lost 3 bases to trimming and J lost 5 bases; unmatched junction nucleotides: 20. Full variable domain (rest looked up from reference TRBV19 and TRBJ1-1): DGGITQSPKYLFRKEGQNVTLSCEQNLNHDAMYWYRQDPGQGLRLIYYSQIVNDFQKGDIAEGYSVSREKKESFPLTVTSAQKNPTAFYLCASSIPPGQGRVRWTEAFFGQGTRLTVV.

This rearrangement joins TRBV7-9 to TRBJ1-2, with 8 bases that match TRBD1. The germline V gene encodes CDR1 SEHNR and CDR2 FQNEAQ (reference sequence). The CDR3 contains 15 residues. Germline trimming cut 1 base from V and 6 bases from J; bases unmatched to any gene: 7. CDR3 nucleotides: TGTGCCAGCAGCTTAGATTCGGGACAGGAGGATGGCTACACCTTC. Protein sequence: CASSLDSGQEDGYTF.

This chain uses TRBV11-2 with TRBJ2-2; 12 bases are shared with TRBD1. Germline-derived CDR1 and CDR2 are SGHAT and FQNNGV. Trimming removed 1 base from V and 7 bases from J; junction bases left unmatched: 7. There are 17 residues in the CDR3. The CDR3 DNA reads TGTGCCAGCAGCTTAGTTCCGGGACAGGGGGCTGACGGGGAGCTGTTTTTT. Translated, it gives CASSLVPGQGADGELFF.

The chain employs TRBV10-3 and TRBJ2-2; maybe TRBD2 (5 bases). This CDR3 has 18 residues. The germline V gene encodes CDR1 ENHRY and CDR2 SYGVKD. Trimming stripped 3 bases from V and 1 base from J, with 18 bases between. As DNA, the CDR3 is TGTGCCATCAGTGATCTGACTAAGCGAACTAAGAACACCGGGGAGCTGTTTTTT. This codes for CAISDLTKRTKNTGELFF.

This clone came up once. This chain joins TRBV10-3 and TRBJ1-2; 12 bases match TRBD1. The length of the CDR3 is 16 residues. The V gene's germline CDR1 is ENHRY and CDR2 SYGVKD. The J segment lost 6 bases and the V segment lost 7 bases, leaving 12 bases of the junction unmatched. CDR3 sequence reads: CAITRDRGLRSDGYTF. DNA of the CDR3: TGTGCCATCACTCGGGACAGGGGGCTCCGTTCGGATGGCTACACCTTC.